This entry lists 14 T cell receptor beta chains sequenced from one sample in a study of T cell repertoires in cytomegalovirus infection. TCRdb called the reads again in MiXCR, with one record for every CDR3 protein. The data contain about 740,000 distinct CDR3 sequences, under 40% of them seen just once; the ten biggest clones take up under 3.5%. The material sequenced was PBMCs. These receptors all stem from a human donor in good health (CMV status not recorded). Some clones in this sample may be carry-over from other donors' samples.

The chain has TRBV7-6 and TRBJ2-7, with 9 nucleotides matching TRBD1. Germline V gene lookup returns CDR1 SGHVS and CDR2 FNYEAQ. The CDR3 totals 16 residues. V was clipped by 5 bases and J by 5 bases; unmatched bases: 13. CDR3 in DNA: TGTGCCAGCAGCCTGCCCGGGGACAGGGCTAGCGACGAGCAGTACTTC. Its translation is CASSLPGDRASDEQYF.

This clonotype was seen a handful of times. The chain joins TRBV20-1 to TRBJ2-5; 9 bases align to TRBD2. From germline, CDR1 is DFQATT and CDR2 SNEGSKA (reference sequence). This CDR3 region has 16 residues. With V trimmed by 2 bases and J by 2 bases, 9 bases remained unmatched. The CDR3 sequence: CSARTIAGVYQETQYF. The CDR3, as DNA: TGCAGTGCTAGAACGATAGCGGGAGTATATCAAGAGACCCAGTACTTC.

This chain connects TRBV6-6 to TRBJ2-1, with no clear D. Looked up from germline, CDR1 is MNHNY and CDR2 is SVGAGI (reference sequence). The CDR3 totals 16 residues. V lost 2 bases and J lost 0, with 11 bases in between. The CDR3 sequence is CASSYVTASSYNEQFF. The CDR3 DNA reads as TGTGCCAGCAGTTACGTAACCGCAAGCTCCTACAATGAGCAGTTCTTC.

The CDR3 nucleotides are TGTGCCAGCAGTTTAGCACAGGGGACCCTTATAGCTTTCTTT. Translated: CASSLAQGTLIAFF. The chain carries TRBV28 and TRBJ1-1, with 7 nucleotides matching TRBD1. The CDR3 length is 14 residues. V was pared by 2 bases and J by 10 bases, with 10 bases of the junction left unmatched. The germline CDR1 and CDR2 sequences are MDHEN and SYDVKM. The whole variable domain, remainder taken from reference TRBV28 and TRBJ1-1, is DVKVTQSSRYLVKRTGEKVFLECVQDMDHENMFWYRQDPGLGLRLIYFSYDVKMKEKGDIPEGYSVSREKKERFSLILESASTNQTSMYLCASSLAQGTLIAFFGQGTRLTVV.

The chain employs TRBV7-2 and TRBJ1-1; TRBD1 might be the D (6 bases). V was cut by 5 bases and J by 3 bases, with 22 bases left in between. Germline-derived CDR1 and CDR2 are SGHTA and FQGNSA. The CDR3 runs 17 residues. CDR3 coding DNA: TGTGCCAGCAGCCCTGGGACACTAGCCTCTCACTACACTGAAGCTTTCTTT. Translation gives CASSPGTLASHYTEAFF. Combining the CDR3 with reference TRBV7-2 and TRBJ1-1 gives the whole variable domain GAGVSQSPSNKVTEKGKDVELRCDPISGHTALYWYRQSLGQGLEFLIYFQGNSAPDKSGLPSDRFSAERTGGSVSTLTIQRTQQEDSAVYLCASSPGTLASHYTEAFFGQGTRLTVV.

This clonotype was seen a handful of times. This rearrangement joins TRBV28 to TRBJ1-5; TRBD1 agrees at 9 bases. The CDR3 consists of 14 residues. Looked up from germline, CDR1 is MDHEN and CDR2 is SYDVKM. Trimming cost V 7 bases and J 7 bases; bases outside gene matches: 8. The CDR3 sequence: CASNGGTGWQPQHF. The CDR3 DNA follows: TGTGCCAGCAATGGAGGGACAGGGTGGCAGCCCCAGCATTTT.

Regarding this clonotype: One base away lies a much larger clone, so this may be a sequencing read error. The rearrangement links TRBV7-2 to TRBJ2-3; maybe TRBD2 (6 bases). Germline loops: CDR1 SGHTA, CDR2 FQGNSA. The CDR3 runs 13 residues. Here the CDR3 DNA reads TGTGCCGGCAGCATAGCGGCCACAGATACGCAGTATTTT. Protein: CAGSIAATDTQYF.

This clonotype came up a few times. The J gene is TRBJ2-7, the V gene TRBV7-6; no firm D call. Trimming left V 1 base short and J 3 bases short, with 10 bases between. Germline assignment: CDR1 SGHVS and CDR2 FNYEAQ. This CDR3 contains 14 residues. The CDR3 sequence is CASSLVQPDYEQYF. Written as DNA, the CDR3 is TGTGCCAGCAGCTTAGTACAGCCAGACTACGAGCAGTACTTC.

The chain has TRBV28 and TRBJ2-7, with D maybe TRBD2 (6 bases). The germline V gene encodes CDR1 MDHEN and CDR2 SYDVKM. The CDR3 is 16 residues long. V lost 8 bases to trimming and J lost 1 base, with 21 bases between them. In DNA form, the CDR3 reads TGTGCCAGCGGTGGGGTGACTAGTGCTTCTTCCTACGAGCAGTACTTC. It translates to CASGGVTSASSYEQYF.

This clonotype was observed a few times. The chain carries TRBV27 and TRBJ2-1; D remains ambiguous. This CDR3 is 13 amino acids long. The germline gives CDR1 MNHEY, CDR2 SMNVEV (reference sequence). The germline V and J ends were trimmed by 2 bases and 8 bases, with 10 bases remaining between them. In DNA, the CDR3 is TGTGCCAGCAGTTTAAGTAGTCAGCATGAGCAGTTCTTC. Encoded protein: CASSLSSQHEQFF.

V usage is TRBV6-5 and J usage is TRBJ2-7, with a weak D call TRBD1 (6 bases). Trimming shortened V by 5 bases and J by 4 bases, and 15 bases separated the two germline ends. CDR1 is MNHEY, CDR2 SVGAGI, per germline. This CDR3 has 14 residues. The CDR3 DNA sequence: TGTGCCAGCAGTCGAACTACAGGGAAGTACGAGCAGTACTTC. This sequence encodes CASSRTTGKYEQYF.

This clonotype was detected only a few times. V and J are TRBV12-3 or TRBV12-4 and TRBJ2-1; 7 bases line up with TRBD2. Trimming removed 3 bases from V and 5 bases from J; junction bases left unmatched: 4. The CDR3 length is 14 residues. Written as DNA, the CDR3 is TGTGCCAGCAGTTTTGGGGGAGGGAACAATGAGCAGTTCTTC. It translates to CASSFGGGNNEQFF.

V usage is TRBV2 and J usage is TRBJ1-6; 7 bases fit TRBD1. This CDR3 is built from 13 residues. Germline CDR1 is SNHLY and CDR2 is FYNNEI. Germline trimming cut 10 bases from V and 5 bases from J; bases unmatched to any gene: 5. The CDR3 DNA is TGTGCCACCGGACAGGAGAATAATTCACCCCTCCACTTT. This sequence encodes CATGQENNSPLHF.

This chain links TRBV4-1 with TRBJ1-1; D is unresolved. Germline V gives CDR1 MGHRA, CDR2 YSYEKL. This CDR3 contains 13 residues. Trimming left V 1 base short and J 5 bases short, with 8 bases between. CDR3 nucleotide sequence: TGCGCCAGCAGCCAAGTCGGGAATACTGAAGCTTTCTTT. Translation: CASSQVGNTEAFF.